This T cell receptor beta chain stems from a study of T cell repertoires in cytomegalovirus infection (dated by TCRdb to the late 2010s). At the level of the whole study: Peptide stimulations targeted recently identified HLA-C-restricted CMV epitopes, whose presentation resists viral immunomodulation, together with well-studied HLA-B-restricted epitopes. Because public TCR beta signatures pointed to carriage of CMV infection together with the matching HLA type, the HLA type of each donor mattered for the analysis. General findings and caveats noted by the study authors: Carriers of CMV infection plus the relevant HLA type were discriminated by the cumulative frequency of public TCR beta family members in the study cohort and in an independent roughly 400-donor cohort. In the ex vivo response, HLA-C-restricted CMV-specific TCR beta clonotypes were dominant, and in two of eight donors the single most frequent clonotype came from this HLA-C-restricted group.

Sequenced using an Illumina HiSeq 1500. The public reads were run again by TCRdb, first through fastp at Q25 and then through MiXCR, and only productive beta chains were kept. Each record represents a unique CDR3 protein, reported with the most common genes and DNA among its rows. The sample records approximately 270,000 distinct CDR3 sequences, 20% to 25% of which are singletons. Approximately 19% of the sample belongs to the ten largest clones. The treatment or condition label, read with the paper, signifies: in vitro stimulation with specific CMV peptide epitopes to enrich CMV-specific T cells. The germline V gene specifies SNHLY as CDR1 and FYNNEI as CDR2. The trim is 6 bases for V and 5 bases for J, with a gap of 14 bases between the germline ends. The CDR3 covers 14 residues, taking in both the cysteine and the phenylalanine. Kept here is only the CDR3 DNA, which spans 42 bases and is read in frame from base 1.

This clonotype has more than one count but fewer than ten. Its antigen is still unknown. No base quality information exists; no much larger clone differs at one position. The chain is encoded by TRBV2 joined to TRBJ1-5, with no confident D gene call. The specimen was cultured PBMCs, collected from culture after CMV antigen stimulation. This sequence originates from a human donor in good health (CMV status not recorded). Some clones in this sample may be carry-over from other donors' samples. The CDR3 here reads CASRIYRTDQPQHF. The sequenced DNA is TGTGCCAGCAGGATCTACAGAACCGATCAGCCCCAGCATTTT.